This T cell receptor (beta chain) comes out of a study of blood T cells in healthy people across ages. At the level of the study: In model experiments, template switching was able to capture about one barcoded beta molecule for every two T cells that were present.

Next came a second PCR, run for about 7 to 11 cycles, which used a sample-barcoded 5' primer along with a J-beta primer mix. Each CDR3 protein is one row after TCRdb ran MiXCR on the 5' RACE reads. The table records around 1.7 million distinct CDR3 sequences, 25% to 30% of them present only once. Samples had at least 6.5 million PBMCs isolated from them. The CDR3 loop spans 13 amino acids. CDR1 is MGHDK, CDR2 SYGVNS, per germline. V lost 5 bases and J lost 2, with 10 bases in between. This chain links TRBV25-1 with TRBJ2-7; D call uncertain. This TCR was sampled from a woman in her twenties or thirties in good health. What was sequenced was blood. CDR3 coding DNA: TGTGCCAGCAGTCCTTTCTCGACCTACGAGCAGTACTTC. Translation gives CASSPFSTYEQYF.